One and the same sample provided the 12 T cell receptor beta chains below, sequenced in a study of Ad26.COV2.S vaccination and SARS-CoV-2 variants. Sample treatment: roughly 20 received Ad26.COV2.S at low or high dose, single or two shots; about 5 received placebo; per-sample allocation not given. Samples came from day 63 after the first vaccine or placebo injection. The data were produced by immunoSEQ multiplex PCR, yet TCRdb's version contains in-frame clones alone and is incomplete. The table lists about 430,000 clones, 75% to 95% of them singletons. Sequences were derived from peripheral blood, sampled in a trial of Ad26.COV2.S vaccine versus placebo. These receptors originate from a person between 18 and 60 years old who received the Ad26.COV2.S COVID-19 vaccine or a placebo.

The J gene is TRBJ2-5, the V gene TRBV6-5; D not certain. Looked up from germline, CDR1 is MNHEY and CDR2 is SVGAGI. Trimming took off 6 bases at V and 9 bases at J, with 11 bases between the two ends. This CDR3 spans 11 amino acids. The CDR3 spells CASSSAVAQYF. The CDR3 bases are TGTGCCAGCAGCTCCGCGGTGGCCCAGTACTTC.

The CDR3 region has the DNA TGCGCCAGCAGCTCGGAGGGGATACAGGGTATGGACTATGGCTACACCTTC. Its translation is CASSSEGIQGMDYGYTF. The chain links TRBV5-1 to TRBJ1-2; maybe TRBD1 (6 bases). This CDR3 region has 17 residues. Trimming cost V 3 bases and J 3 bases, with 21 bases left between them. Germline V gives CDR1 SGHRS, CDR2 YFSETQ. The entire variable domain, with the rest obtained from reference TRBV5-1 and TRBJ1-2, is as follows: KAGVTQTPRYLIKTRGQQVTLSCSPISGHRSVSWYQQTPGQGLQFLFEYFSETQRNKGNFPGRFSGRQFSNSRSEMNVSTLELGDSALYLCASSSEGIQGMDYGYTFGSGTRLTVV.

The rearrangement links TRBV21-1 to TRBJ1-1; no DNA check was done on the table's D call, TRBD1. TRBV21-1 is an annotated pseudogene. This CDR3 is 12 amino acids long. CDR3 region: CASSIRDTEAFF. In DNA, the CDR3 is TGTGCCAGCAGCATCAGGGACACTGAAGCTTTCTTT.

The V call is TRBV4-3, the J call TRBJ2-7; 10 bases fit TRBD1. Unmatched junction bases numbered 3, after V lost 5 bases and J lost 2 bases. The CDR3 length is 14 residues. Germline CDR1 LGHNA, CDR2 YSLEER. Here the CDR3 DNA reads TGCGCCAGCAGCAAGGGACAGGGGCCCTACGAGCAGTACTTC. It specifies CASSKGQGPYEQYF.

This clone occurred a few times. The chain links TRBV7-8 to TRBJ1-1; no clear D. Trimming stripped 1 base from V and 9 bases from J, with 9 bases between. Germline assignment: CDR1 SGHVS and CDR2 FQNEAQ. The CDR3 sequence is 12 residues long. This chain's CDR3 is CASSLEGSKAFF. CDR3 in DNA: TGTGCCAGCAGCTTAGAGGGATCGAAAGCTTTCTTT.

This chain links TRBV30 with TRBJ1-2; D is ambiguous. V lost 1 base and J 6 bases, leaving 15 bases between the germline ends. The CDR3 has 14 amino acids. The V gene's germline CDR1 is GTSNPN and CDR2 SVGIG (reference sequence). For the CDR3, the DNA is TGTGCCTGGAGTGCGGTAGGATTCAACGATGGCTACACCTTC. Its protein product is CAWSAVGFNDGYTF.

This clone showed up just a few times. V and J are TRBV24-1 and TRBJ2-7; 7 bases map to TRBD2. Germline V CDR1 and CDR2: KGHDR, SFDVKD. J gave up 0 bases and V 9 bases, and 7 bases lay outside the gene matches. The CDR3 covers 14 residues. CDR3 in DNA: TGTGCCACCCTCGGGGCGGGGGACTCCTACGAGCAGTACTTC. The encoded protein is CATLGAGDSYEQYF.

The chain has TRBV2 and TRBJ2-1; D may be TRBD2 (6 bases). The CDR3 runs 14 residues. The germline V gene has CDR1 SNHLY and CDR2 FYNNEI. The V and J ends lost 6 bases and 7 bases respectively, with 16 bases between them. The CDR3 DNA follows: TGTGCCAGCAGGGGAAGACTAGTCTCTAATGAGCAGTTCTTC. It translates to CASRGRLVSNEQFF.

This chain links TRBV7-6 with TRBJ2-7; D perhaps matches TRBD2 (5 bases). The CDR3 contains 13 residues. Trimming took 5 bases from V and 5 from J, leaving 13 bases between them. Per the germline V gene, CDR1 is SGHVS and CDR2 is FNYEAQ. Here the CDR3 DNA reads TGTGCCAGCAGCCCCGTTTCCGGGAACGAGCAGTACTTC. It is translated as CASSPVSGNEQYF.

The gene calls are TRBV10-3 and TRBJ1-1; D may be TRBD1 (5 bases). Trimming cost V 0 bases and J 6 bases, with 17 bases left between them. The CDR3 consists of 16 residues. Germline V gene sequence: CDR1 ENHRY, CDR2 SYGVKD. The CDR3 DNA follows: TGTGCCATCAGTGAGTCTGTCGGGGCAGGGTTCGCTGAAGCTTTCTTT. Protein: CAISESVGAGFAEAFF.

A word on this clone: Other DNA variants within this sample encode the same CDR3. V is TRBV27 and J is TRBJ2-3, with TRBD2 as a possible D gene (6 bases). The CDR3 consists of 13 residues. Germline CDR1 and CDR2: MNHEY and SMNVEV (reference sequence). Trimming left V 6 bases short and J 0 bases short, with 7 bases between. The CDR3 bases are TGTGCCAGCAGCGGGAGCAGCACAGATACGCAGTATTTT. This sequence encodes CASSGSSTDTQYF.

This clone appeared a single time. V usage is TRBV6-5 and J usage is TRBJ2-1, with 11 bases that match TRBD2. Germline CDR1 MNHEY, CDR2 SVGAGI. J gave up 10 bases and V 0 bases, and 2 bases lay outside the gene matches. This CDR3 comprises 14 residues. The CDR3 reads CASSYSSGRVEQFF. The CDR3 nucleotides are TGTGCCAGCAGTTACTCTAGCGGGAGGGTCGAGCAGTTCTTC.